Below, one T cell receptor (beta chain) is given with its context. Its antigen is unidentified. These data originate in a study of cytomegalovirus exposure and HLA in healthy donors. Trimming took 1 base from V and 2 from J, leaving 7 bases between them. The V gene's germline CDR1 is SGHTA and CDR2 FQGNSA. The length of the CDR3 is 14 residues. Study-level findings and limits: Among the CMV-associated chains, three were confirmed in vitro as specific for CMV antigens. A list of around 160 TCR beta chains associated with cytomegalovirus was given. A later analysis showed HLA-associated TCR beta chains outstripping equally common others in clonal expansion. Later work found most CMV-associated TCR beta chains apparently HLA-restricted.

The PCR used 60 Vbeta and 13 Jbeta primers. The data were produced by immunoSEQ multiplex PCR, yet TCRdb's version contains in-frame clones alone and is incomplete. The sample yields approximately 170,000 clones, over 70% seen once. Sequences were obtained from PBMCs. The chain links TRBV7-2 to TRBJ2-3; no reliable D call. The sequence came from a man aged 50-60 years in good health and CMV-seropositive. The chain's CDR3 is CASSLDFYTDTQYF. The CDR3, as DNA: TGTGCCAGCAGCTTAGACTTTTACACAGATACGCAGTATTTT.